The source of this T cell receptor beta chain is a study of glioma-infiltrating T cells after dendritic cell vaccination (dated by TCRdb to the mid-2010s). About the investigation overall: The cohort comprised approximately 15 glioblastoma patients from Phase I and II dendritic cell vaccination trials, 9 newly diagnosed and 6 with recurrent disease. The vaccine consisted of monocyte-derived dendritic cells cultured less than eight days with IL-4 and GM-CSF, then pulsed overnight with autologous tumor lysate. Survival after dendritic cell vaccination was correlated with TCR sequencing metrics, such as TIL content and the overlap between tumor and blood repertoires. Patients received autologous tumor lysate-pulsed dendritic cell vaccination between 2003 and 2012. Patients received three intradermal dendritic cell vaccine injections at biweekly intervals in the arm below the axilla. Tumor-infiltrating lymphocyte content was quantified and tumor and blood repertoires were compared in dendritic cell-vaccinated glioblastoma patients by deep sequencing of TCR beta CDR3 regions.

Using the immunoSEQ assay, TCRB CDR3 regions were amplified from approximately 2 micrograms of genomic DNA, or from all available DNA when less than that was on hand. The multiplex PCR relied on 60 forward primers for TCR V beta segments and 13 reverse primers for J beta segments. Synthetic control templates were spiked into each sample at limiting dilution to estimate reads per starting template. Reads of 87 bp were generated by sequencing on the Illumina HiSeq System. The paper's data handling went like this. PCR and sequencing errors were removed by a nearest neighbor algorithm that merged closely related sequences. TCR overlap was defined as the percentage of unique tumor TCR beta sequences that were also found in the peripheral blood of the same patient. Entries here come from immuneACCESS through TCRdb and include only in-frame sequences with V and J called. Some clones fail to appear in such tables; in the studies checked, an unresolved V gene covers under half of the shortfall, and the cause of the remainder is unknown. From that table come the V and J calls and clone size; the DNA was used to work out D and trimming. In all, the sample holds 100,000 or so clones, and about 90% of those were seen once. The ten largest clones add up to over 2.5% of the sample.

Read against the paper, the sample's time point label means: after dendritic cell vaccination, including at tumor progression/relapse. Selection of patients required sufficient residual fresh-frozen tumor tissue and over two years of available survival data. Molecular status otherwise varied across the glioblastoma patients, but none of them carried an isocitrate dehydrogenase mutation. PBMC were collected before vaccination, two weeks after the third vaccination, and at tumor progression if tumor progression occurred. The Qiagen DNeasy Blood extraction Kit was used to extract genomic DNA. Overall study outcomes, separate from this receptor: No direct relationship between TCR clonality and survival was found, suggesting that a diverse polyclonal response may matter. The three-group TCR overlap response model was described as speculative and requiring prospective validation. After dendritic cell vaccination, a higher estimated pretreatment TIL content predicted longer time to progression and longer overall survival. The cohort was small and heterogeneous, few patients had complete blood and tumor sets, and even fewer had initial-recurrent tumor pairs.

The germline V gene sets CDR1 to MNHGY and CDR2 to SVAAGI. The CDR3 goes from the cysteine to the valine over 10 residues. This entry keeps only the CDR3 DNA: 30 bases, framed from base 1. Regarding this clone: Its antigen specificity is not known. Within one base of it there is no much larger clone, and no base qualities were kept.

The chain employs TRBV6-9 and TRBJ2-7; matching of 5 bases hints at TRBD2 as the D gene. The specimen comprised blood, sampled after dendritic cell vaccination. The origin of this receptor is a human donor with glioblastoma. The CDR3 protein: CASSYPIGSV. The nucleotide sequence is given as TGTGCCAGCAGCTACCCGATTGGGAGCGTC.